Below are 7 T cell receptor beta chains sequenced from a single sample in a study of CD8 T cells in ankylosing spondylitis. TCRdb processed the 5' RACE reads anew with MiXCR; each CDR3 protein has one entry. In the table there are roughly 250,000 distinct CDR3 sequences, 8% to 9.5% of which are singletons. Sequencing used blood, either unsorted or a sorted T cell fraction (not recorded which). These receptors originate from a male donor with ankylosing spondylitis or in good health (not recorded which).

Ten or more counts support this clonotype. The rearrangement links TRBV7-2 to TRBJ2-2; D not resolved. The V gene lost 2 bases and the J gene lost 7 bases, with 8 bases spanning the gap. CDR1 is SGHTA and CDR2 is FQGNSA in the germline V gene. The CDR3 has 13 residues. The CDR3 here is CASSLIRNGELFF. The CDR3 DNA reads as TGTGCCAGCAGCTTAATTAGGAACGGGGAGCTGTTTTTT.

This clonotype was seen a handful of times. The chain uses TRBV5-1 and TRBJ2-7; 10 bases match TRBD2. The germline CDR1 and CDR2 sequences are SGHRS and YFSETQ. V was pared by 1 base and J by 7 bases, with 11 bases of the junction left unmatched. This CDR3 region has 16 residues. This CDR3 is CASSLLSLAGAHEQYF. In DNA, the CDR3 is TGCGCCAGCAGCTTGTTGTCTCTAGCGGGGGCTCATGAGCAGTACTTC. Drawing the rest from reference TRBV5-1 and TRBJ2-7, the complete variable domain is KAGVTQTPRYLIKTRGQQVTLSCSPISGHRSVSWYQQTPGQGLQFLFEYFSETQRNKGNFPGRFSGRQFSNSRSEMNVSTLELGDSALYLCASSLLSLAGAHEQYFGPGTRLTVT.

This sequence joins TRBV30 and TRBJ2-3; maybe TRBD2 (5 bases). Looked up from germline, CDR1 is GTSNPN and CDR2 is SVGIG (reference sequence). Trimming cost V 3 bases and J 1 base, with 5 bases left between them. The CDR3 is 12 amino acids. In DNA form, the CDR3 reads TGTGCCTGGAGGGAGGGCACAGATACGCAGTATTTT. It is translated as CAWREGTDTQYF.

The chain employs TRBV30 and TRBJ2-7; 8 bases line up with TRBD2. In germline, CDR1 is GTSNPN, CDR2 SVGIG (reference sequence). With V trimmed by 7 bases and J by 6 bases, 17 bases remained unmatched. The CDR3 totals 15 residues. In nucleotides, the CDR3 is TGTGCCTCCTCGACCTACCGCAGCGGGAGTTCCGAGCAGTACTTC. Its translation: CASSTYRSGSSEQYF.

There are many counts of this clonotype. The rearrangement joins TRBV7-9 to TRBJ2-2; D remains unclear. This CDR3 region has 16 residues. V was clipped by 0 bases and J by 0 bases, with 8 bases between them. The germline CDR1 and CDR2 sequences are SEHNR and FQNEAQ (reference sequence). CDR3 DNA sequence: TGTGCCAGCAGCTTAGCAGGATCTGCGAACACCGGGGAGCTGTTTTTT. Translation gives CASSLAGSANTGELFF.

This clonotype was observed at least ten times. The gene calls are TRBV5-1 and TRBJ2-3; D is uncertain. Germline V gene lookup returns CDR1 SGHRS and CDR2 YFSETQ. The ends were cut back, 0 bases at V and 3 bases at J, with 8 bases in the middle. The CDR3 consists of 14 residues. The CDR3 nucleotides read TGCGCCAGCAGCTTGGAAGGGCGGACAGATACGCAGTATTTT. Translated: CASSLEGRTDTQYF.

This clonotype was recorded at least ten times. The chain uses TRBV12-3 or TRBV12-4 and TRBJ2-3; no firm D call. The CDR3 consists of 11 residues. Trimming cost V 6 bases and J 6 bases, with 7 bases left between them. CDR3 sequence: CASRDLDTQYF. The DNA of the CDR3 is TGTGCCAGCAGAGATCTGGATACGCAGTATTTT.